These 20 T cell receptor beta chains came from one sample sequenced in a study of blood T cell repertoires in COVID-19. Clones were read by immunoSEQ multiplex PCR, and TCRdb kept only the in-frame ones, dropping some. The sample holds 200,000 to 300,000 clones, 85% seen once. Sequencing was carried out using peripheral blood. The receptor set was obtained from a man over 45 with COVID-19, enrolled during active disease.

The rearrangement links TRBV30 to TRBJ2-2; 8 nucleotides line up with TRBD1. The ends lost 3 bases at V and 2 bases at J; junction bases unmatched: 2. This CDR3 spans 14 amino acids. Germline lookup yields CDR1 GTSNPN and CDR2 SVGIG (reference sequence). The CDR3 sequence is CAWRAGGNTGELFF. As DNA, the CDR3 is TGTGCCTGGAGAGCAGGGGGCAACACCGGGGAGCTGTTTTTT.

The rearrangement links TRBV5-1 to TRBJ1-1; 7 bases fit TRBD1. The CDR3 is made up of 13 amino acids. Germline loops: CDR1 SGHRS, CDR2 YFSETQ. Germline trimming cut 3 bases from V and 5 bases from J; bases unmatched to any gene: 4. CDR3: CASSYGTATEAFF. DNA for the CDR3: TGCGCCAGCAGCTATGGGACAGCGACTGAAGCTTTCTTT. Filled out from reference TRBV5-1 and TRBJ1-1, the complete variable domain reads KAGVTQTPRYLIKTRGQQVTLSCSPISGHRSVSWYQQTPGQGLQFLFEYFSETQRNKGNFPGRFSGRQFSNSRSEMNVSTLELGDSALYLCASSYGTATEAFFGQGTRLTVV.

V is TRBV9 and J is TRBJ1-4, with TRBD1 identical over 7 bases. With 6 bases clipped from V and 6 bases from J, the junction kept 8 bases outside the gene matches. The CDR3 runs to 14 residues. CDR1 is SGDLS, CDR2 YYNGEE, per germline. The CDR3 nucleotides read TGTGCCAGCAACAGAGGCGGACAGGATGAAAAACTGTTTTTT. Translating gives CASNRGGQDEKLFF.

This chain connects TRBV4-1 to TRBJ1-4, with D unclear. The CDR3 is made up of 16 amino acids. Germline V gene sequence: CDR1 MGHRA, CDR2 YSYEKL. The V and J ends lost 0 bases and 3 bases respectively, with 11 bases between them. CDR3: CASSQDSGPANEKLFF. In nucleotides, the CDR3 is TGCGCCAGCAGCCAAGATAGCGGGCCAGCTAATGAAAAACTGTTTTTT.

The rearrangement links TRBV5-1 to TRBJ2-7, with D maybe TRBD1 (5 bases). Germline CDR1 and CDR2: SGHRS and YFSETQ. CDR3 length: 14 amino acids. V was shortened by 2 bases and J by 3 bases, with 12 bases between the two germline ends. The CDR3 DNA sequence: TGCGCCAGCAGCTTCACAGGTCATAACTACGAGCAGTACTTC. Its protein is CASSFTGHNYEQYF.

This chain connects TRBV3-1 (or the pseudogene TRBV3-2) to TRBJ2-3; no clear D. V was trimmed by 1 base and J by 0 bases, leaving 8 bases between them. Germline V CDR1 and CDR2: LGHDT, YNNKEL (reference sequence). The CDR3 covers 15 residues. This CDR3 reads CASSQGTVSTDTQYF. CDR3 DNA: TGTGCCAGCAGCCAAGGTACAGTTAGCACAGATACGCAGTATTTT.

The chain is built from TRBV4-3 and TRBJ2-2; D might be TRBD1 (5 bases). Looked up from germline, CDR1 is LGHNA and CDR2 is YSLEER. The CDR3 length is 15 residues. Trimming took off 2 bases at V and 4 bases at J, with 11 bases between the two ends. CDR3 residues: CASSQRAGSTGELFF. The CDR3 coding sequence is TGCGCCAGCAGCCAACGGGCAGGGTCCACCGGGGAGCTGTTTTTT.

The chain couples TRBV27 to TRBJ2-1; 16 bases align to TRBD2. With V trimmed by 4 bases and J by 9 bases, 3 bases remained unmatched. The CDR3 is 15 residues long. Per germline, CDR1 MNHEY and CDR2 SMNVEV (reference sequence). CDR3 loop: CASSWGLAGGSEQFF. The CDR3 DNA is TGTGCCAGCAGTTGGGGACTAGCGGGGGGGAGTGAGCAGTTCTTC.

The V call is TRBV19, the J call TRBJ2-7, with TRBD1 matching 8 bases. V dropped 5 bases and J dropped 2; count of bases not matched to a gene: 5. The CDR3 length is 14 residues. CDR1 and CDR2 from the germline V gene are LNHDA and SQIVND (reference sequence). The chain's CDR3 is CASSDGQGAYEQYF. CDR3 nucleotide sequence: TGTGCCAGTAGTGATGGACAGGGTGCCTACGAGCAGTACTTC.

For the CDR3, the DNA is TGCGCCAGCAGCCAAGGGACAGGGACCGGGGAGCTGTTTTTT. Translated: CASSQGTGTGELFF. The chain uses TRBV4-1 and TRBJ2-2, with 8 bases matching TRBD1. The germline CDR1 and CDR2 sequences are MGHRA and YSYEKL. The junction had 0 bases not matched to a gene; V was cut back by 1 base and J by 5 bases. There are 14 residues in the CDR3.

This chain's CDR3 is CAISAQNQPQHF. CDR3 bases: TGTGCCATCAGTGCCCAGAATCAGCCCCAGCATTTT. The chain couples TRBV10-3 to TRBJ1-5; D gene uncertain. The germline CDR1 and CDR2 sequences are ENHRY and SYGVKD. CDR3 length: 12 residues. Trimming took 4 bases from V and 4 from J, leaving 5 bases between them.

The sample holds one count of this clone. The chain employs TRBV5-1 and TRBJ2-5; tentative D call: TRBD1 (7 bases). Trimming left V 0 bases short and J 2 bases short, with 11 bases between. CDR1 is SGHRS, CDR2 YFSETQ, per germline. The CDR3 runs 15 residues. The chain's CDR3 is CASSLATGRQETQYF. CDR3 bases: TGCGCCAGCAGCTTGGCGACAGGGAGGCAAGAGACCCAGTACTTC.

This chain connects TRBV18 to TRBJ2-6; perhaps TRBD2 as D (6 bases). This CDR3 is built from 14 residues. Trimming removed 6 bases at V and 2 bases at J, with 8 bases between. From germline, CDR1 is KGHSH and CDR2 LQKENI. The chain's CDR3 is CASSSGAGANVLTF. Written as DNA, the CDR3 is TGTGCCAGCTCTTCGGGGGCTGGGGCCAACGTCCTGACTTTC.

This chain uses TRBV4-1 with TRBJ1-4; 7 bases fit TRBD1. The CDR3 sequence is 15 residues long. In germline, CDR1 is MGHRA, CDR2 YSYEKL. Germline trimming cut 0 bases from V and 5 bases from J; bases unmatched to any gene: 3. CDR3 residues: CASSQDSRGNEKLFF. The CDR3 nucleotides read TGCGCCAGCAGCCAAGATAGCAGGGGGAATGAAAAACTGTTTTTT.

The chain combines TRBV28 with TRBJ2-2; D may be TRBD1 (6 bases). Germline V lookup: CDR1 MDHEN, CDR2 SYDVKM. V was trimmed by 10 bases and J by 1 base, leaving 16 bases between them. The CDR3 spans 15 residues. The CDR3 nucleotides read TGTGCCAACAGGGTGAGGCAGGGGAACACCGGGGAGCTGTTTTTT. Encoded protein: CANRVRQGNTGELFF.

The chain joins TRBV14 to TRBJ2-7; weak D call: TRBD1 (6 bases). V was pared by 8 bases and J by 6 bases, with 20 bases between. Germline V gives CDR1 SGHDN, CDR2 FVKESK. CDR3 length: 14 amino acids. The CDR3 nucleotides are TGTGCCAGCGCCGGGACACCTAAACCCCTCGAGCAGTACTTC. Translating it yields CASAGTPKPLEQYF.

The chain combines TRBV11-2 with TRBJ2-1; D may be TRBD2 (6 bases). Trimming removed 6 bases at V and 1 base at J, with 16 bases between. CDR3 length: 16 residues. Germline assignment: CDR1 SGHAT and CDR2 FQNNGV. The CDR3, as DNA: TGTGCCAGCAGTGGCTTGTGGGGGGTTTCCTACAATGAGCAGTTCTTC. The encoded protein is CASSGLWGVSYNEQFF.

The rearrangement joins TRBV11-3 to TRBJ2-2; 9 bases fit TRBD2. The CDR3 is 17 residues long. V dropped 3 bases and J dropped 5; count of bases not matched to a gene: 10. Germline values: CDR1 SGHNT, CDR2 YENEEA. CDR3 sequence (DNA): TGTGCCAGCAGCTTTACTCCGGGACTAGCCCTAACCGGGGAGCTGTTTTTT. This encodes CASSFTPGLALTGELFF.

The V call is TRBV7-9, the J call TRBJ2-3, with D perhaps TRBD2 (6 bases). This CDR3 is built from 13 residues. Germline CDR1 and CDR2: SEHNR and FQNEAQ (reference sequence). V dropped 5 bases and J dropped 6 bases, with 12 bases sitting between them. This chain's CDR3 is CASSNEAGDTQYF. CDR3 coding DNA: TGTGCCAGCAGCAATGAGGCGGGGGATACGCAGTATTTT. Together with reference TRBV7-9 and TRBJ2-3, the CDR3 gives the full variable domain: DTGVSQNPRHKITKRGQNVTFRCDPISEHNRLYWYRQTLGQGPEFLTYFQNEAQLEKSRLLSDRFSAERPKGSFSTLEIQRTEQGDSAMYLCASSNEAGDTQYFGPGTRLTVL.

The sample holds one count of this clone. The chain is built from TRBV5-1 and TRBJ1-2; D may be TRBD1 (6 bases). V dropped 0 bases and J dropped 5 bases, with 14 bases sitting between them. This CDR3 has 15 amino acids. CDR1 and CDR2 from the germline V gene are SGHRS and YFSETQ. The CDR3 DNA reads as TGCGCCAGCAGCTTGGACCCACAGGGATGGTATGGCTACACCTTC. Residues: CASSLDPQGWYGYTF.